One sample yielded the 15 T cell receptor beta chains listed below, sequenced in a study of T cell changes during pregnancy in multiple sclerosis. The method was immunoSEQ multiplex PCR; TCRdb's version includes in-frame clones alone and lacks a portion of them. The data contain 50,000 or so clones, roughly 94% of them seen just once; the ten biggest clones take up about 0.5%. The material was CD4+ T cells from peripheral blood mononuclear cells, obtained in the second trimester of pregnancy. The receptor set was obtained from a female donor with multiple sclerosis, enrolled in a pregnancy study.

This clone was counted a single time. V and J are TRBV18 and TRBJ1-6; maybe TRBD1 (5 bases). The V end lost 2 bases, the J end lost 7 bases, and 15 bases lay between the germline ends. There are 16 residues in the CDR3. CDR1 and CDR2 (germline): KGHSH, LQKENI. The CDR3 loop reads CASSPMARVENSPLHF. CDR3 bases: TGTGCCAGCTCACCAATGGCCAGGGTAGAGAATTCACCCCTCCACTTT.

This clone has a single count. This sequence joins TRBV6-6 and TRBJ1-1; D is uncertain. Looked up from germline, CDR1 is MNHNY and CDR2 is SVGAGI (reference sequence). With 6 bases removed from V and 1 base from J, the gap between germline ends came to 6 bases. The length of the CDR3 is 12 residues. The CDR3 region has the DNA TGTGCCAGCAGGGGCCCGAACACTGAAGCTTTCTTT. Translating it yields CASRGPNTEAFF.

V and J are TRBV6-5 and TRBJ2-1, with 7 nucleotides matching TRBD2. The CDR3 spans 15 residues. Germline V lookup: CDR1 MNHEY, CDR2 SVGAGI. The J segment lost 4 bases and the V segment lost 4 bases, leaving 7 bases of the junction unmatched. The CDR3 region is CASSSTSRVYNEQFF. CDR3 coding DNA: TGTGCCAGCAGTTCGACTAGCCGAGTTTACAATGAGCAGTTCTTC.

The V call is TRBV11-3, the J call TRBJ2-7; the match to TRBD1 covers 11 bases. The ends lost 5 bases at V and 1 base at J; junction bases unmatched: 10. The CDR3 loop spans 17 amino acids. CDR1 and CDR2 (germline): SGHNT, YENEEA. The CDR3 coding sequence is TGTGCCAGCAGCCTCGGACAGGGGGCTCTTCGTTCCTACGAGCAGTACTTC. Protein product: CASSLGQGALRSYEQYF. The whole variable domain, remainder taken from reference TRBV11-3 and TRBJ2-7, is EAGVVQSPRYKIIEKKQPVAFWCNPISGHNTLYWYLQNLGQGPELLIRYENEEAVDDSQLPKDRFSAERLKGVDSTLKIQPAELGDSAVYLCASSLGQGALRSYEQYFGPGTRLTVT.

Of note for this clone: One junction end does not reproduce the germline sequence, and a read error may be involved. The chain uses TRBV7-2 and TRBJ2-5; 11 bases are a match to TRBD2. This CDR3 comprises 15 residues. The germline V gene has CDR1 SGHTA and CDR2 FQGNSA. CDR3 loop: CANSSSGGYQETQYF. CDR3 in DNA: TGTGCCAACAGCTCTAGCGGGGGGTACCAAGAGACCCAGTACTTC. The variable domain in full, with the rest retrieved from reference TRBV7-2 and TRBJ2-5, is GAGVSQSPSNKVTEKGKDVELRCDPISGHTALYWYRQSLGQGLEFLIYFQGNSAPDKSGLPSDRFSAERTGGSVSTLTIQRTQQEDSAVYLCANSSSGGYQETQYFGPGTRLLVL.

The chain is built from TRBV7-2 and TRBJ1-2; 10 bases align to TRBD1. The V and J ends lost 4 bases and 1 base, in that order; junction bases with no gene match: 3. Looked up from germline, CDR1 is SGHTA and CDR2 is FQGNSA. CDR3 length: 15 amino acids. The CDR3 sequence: CASSSWDRGNYGYTF. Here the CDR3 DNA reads TGTGCCAGCAGCTCCTGGGACAGGGGTAACTATGGCTACACCTTC.

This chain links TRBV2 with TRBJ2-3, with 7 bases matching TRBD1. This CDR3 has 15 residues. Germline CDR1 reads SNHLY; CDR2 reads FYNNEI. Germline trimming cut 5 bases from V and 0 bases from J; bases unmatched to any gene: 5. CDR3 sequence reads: CASSLDRPSTDTQYF. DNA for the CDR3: TGTGCCAGCAGTTTGGACAGGCCTAGCACAGATACGCAGTATTTT.

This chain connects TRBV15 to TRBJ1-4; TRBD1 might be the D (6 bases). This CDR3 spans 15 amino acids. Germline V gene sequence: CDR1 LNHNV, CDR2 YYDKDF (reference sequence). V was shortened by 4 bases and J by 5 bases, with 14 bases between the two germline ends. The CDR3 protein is CATSIDRFQNEKLFF. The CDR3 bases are TGTGCCACCAGCATAGACAGGTTCCAAAATGAAAAACTGTTTTTT. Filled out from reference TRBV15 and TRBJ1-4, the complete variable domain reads DAMVIQNPRYQVTQFGKPVTLSCSQTLNHNVMYWYQQKSSQAPKLLFHYYDKDFNNEADTPDNFQSRRPNTSFCFLDIRSPGLGDTAMYLCATSIDRFQNEKLFFGSGTQLSVL.

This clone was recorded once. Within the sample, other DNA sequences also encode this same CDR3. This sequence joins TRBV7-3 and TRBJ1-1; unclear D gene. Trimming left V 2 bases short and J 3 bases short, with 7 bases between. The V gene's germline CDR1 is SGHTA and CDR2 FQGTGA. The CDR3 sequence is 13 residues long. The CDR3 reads CASSLRGDTEAFF. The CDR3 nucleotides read TGTGCCAGCAGCTTACGGGGTGACACTGAAGCTTTCTTT.

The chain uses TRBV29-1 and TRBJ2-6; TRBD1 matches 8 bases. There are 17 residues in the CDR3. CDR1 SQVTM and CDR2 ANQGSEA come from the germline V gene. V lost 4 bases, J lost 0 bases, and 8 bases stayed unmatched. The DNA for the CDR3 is TGCAGCGTTGCCTCGGGACAGGCACCCTCTGGGGCCAACGTCCTGACTTTC. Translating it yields CSVASGQAPSGANVLTF. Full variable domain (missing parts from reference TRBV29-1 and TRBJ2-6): SAVISQKPSRDICQRGTSLTIQCQVDSQVTMMFWYRQQPGQSLTLIATANQGSEATYESGFVIDKFPISRPNLTFSTLTVSNMSPEDSSIYLCSVASGQAPSGANVLTFGAGSRLTVL.

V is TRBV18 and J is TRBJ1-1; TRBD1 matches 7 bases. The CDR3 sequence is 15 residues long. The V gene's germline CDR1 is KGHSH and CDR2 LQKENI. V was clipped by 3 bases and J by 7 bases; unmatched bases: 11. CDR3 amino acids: CASSPLPGGGYEAFF. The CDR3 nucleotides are TGTGCCAGCTCACCGTTGCCAGGGGGAGGTTATGAAGCTTTCTTT.

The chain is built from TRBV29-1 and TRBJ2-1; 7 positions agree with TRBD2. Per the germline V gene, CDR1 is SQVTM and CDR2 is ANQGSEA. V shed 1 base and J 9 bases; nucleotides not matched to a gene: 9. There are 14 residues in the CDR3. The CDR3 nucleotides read TGCAGCGTTGAAGGAGCCCGACTAGCCGGTGAGCAGTTCTTC. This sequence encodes CSVEGARLAGEQFF.

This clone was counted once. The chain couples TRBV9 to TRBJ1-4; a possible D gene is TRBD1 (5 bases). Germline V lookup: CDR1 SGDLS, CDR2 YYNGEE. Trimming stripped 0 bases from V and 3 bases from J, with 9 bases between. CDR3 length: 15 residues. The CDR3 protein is CASSVGWGANEKLFF. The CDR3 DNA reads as TGTGCCAGCAGCGTAGGGTGGGGGGCTAATGAAAAACTGTTTTTT. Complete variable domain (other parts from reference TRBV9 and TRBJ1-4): DSGVTQTPKHLITATGQRVTLRCSPRSGDLSVYWYQQSLDQGLQFLIQYYNGEERAKGNILERFSAQQFPDLHSELNLSSLELGDSALYFCASSVGWGANEKLFFGSGTQLSVL.

As DNA, the CDR3 is TGTGCCAGCAGCCTTAGAGGGTTTTCCCACGAGCAGTACTTC. It translates to CASSLRGFSHEQYF. The chain combines TRBV6-5 with TRBJ2-7, with D possibly matching TRBD2 (5 bases). Trimming stripped 6 bases from V and 5 bases from J, with 17 bases between. The CDR3 has 14 amino acids. Germline CDR1 and CDR2: MNHEY and SVGAGI.

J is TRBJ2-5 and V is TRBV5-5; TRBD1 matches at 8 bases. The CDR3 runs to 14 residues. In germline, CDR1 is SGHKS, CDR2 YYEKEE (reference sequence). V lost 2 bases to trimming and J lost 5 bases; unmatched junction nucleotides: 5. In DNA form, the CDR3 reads TGTGCCAGCAGCTTAGCAGGGGGCAGTGAGACCCAGTACTTC. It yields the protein CASSLAGGSETQYF.